The 11 T cell receptor beta chains presented below share a single source sample, sequenced in a study of T-cell reconstitution after alpha-beta-depleted transplantation in children. Unique molecular identifiers tagged the TCRbeta library. TCRdb re-derived calls from the PCR reads in MiXCR, one entry per CDR3 protein. The profile shows over 150,000 distinct CDR3 sequences, over 5.5% of them singletons. The sequencing used PBMCs from the stem cell graft donor, collected from the stem cell graft. These receptors were taken from a human donor who donated a stem cell graft to a child with Wiskott-Aldrich syndrome.

This clonotype was counted many times. This sequence joins TRBV20-1 and TRBJ1-5; 7 positions agree with TRBD1. Germline V gives CDR1 DFQATT, CDR2 SNEGSKA (reference sequence). The CDR3 length is 17 residues. After removal of 0 bases from V and 2 bases from J, the junction contained 10 bases not matched to a gene. In nucleotides, the CDR3 is TGCAGTGCTAGAGATCGGGATAAGGGGGCGGGCAATCAGCCCCAGCATTTT. This gives the protein CSARDRDKGAGNQPQHF.

This clonotype was detected only a few times. The rearrangement links TRBV10-1 to TRBJ2-1; unclear D gene. The CDR3 loop spans 14 amino acids. The germline V gene encodes CDR1 WNHNN and CDR2 SYGVQD (reference sequence). V lost 0 bases and J 10 bases, leaving 13 bases between the germline ends. The CDR3 DNA reads as TGCGCCAGCAGTGAGTCCGGGCTCCCTGAGGAGCAGTTCTTC. Translation gives CASSESGLPEEQFF.

This clonotype was seen at least ten times. V and J are TRBV4-1 and TRBJ1-1, with D perhaps TRBD1 (5 bases). V was clipped by 3 bases and J by 4 bases, with 9 bases between them. From germline, CDR1 is MGHRA and CDR2 YSYEKL. The length of the CDR3 is 13 residues. CDR3 nucleotide sequence: TGCGCCAGCAGCCAGGGACGGATCACTGAAGCTTTCTTT. Its protein product is CASSQGRITEAFF.

This clonotype was observed at least ten times. The chain carries TRBV12-3 or TRBV12-4 and TRBJ2-1; D may match TRBD1 or TRBD2 (5 bases each). Trimming stripped 3 bases from V and 4 bases from J, with 10 bases between. There are 14 residues in the CDR3. In DNA form, the CDR3 reads TGTGCCAGCAGTTTTGGATGGGGGTACAATGAGCAGTTCTTC. Residues: CASSFGWGYNEQFF.

This clonotype was found many times. The rearrangement links TRBV25-1 to TRBJ2-6; D ambiguous. The V gene lost 9 bases and the J gene lost 1 base, with 13 bases spanning the gap. The CDR3 totals 15 residues. Germline V gene sequence: CDR1 MGHDK, CDR2 SYGVNS. CDR3 loop: CASSQQSSGANVLTF. For the CDR3, the DNA is TGTGCCAGTAGCCAGCAATCATCTGGGGCCAACGTCCTGACTTTC.

This clonotype has ten or more counts. The chain links TRBV5-1 to TRBJ2-5; D is possibly TRBD1 or TRBD2 (5 bases each). In germline, CDR1 is SGHRS, CDR2 YFSETQ. CDR3 length equals 13 residues. The V end lost 4 bases, the J end lost 4 bases, and 11 bases lay between the germline ends. As DNA, the CDR3 is TGCGCCAGCAGCCCGGCAGGGAGAGAGACCCAGTACTTC. Protein sequence: CASSPAGRETQYF. Full variable domain (rest looked up from reference TRBV5-1 and TRBJ2-5): KAGVTQTPRYLIKTRGQQVTLSCSPISGHRSVSWYQQTPGQGLQFLFEYFSETQRNKGNFPGRFSGRQFSNSRSEMNVSTLELGDSALYLCASSPAGRETQYFGPGTRLLVL.

This clonotype was counted many times. The chain joins TRBV7-9 to TRBJ2-3; D uncertain. The CDR3 covers 15 residues. Deletions cut 1 base from V and 2 bases from J, with 10 bases between. From germline, CDR1 is SEHNR and CDR2 FQNEAQ (reference sequence). The CDR3 bases are TGTGCCAGCAGCTTAGAGCACTCCTCCACAGATACGCAGTATTTT. Translated: CASSLEHSSTDTQYF.

This clonotype was seen many times. The V call is TRBV20-1, the J call TRBJ2-5, with TRBD2 identical over 8 bases. Trimming at V came to 1 base and at J to 9 bases, leaving 7 bases not matched to a gene. Germline V gene lookup returns CDR1 DFQATT and CDR2 SNEGSKA (reference sequence). This CDR3 has 13 residues. The DNA of the CDR3 is TGCAGTGCTAGAGCCGGACTAGCTTGGGCCCAGTACTTC. This gives the protein CSARAGLAWAQYF.

Ten or more counts support this clonotype. The chain links TRBV5-1 to TRBJ2-7; D remains ambiguous. V shed 0 bases and J shed 4 bases, with 11 bases lying between them. CDR1 and CDR2 (germline): SGHRS, YFSETQ. This CDR3 contains 14 residues. The CDR3 sequence: CASSLDTVGYEQYF. DNA for the CDR3: TGCGCCAGCAGCTTGGATACGGTTGGATACGAGCAGTACTTC.

This clonotype was seen at least ten times. A junction end diverges from the germline sequence, so it may reflect a read error. The genes are TRBV12-3 or TRBV12-4 and TRBJ2-7; TRBD1 is a possible D gene (6 bases). This CDR3 is 13 amino acids long. The CDR3 spells CASRLGQTYEQYF. In DNA form, the CDR3 reads TGTGCCAGCAGATTAGGACAGACCTACGAGCAGTACTTC.

This clonotype was seen at least ten times. The rearrangement uses TRBV19 and TRBJ2-1, with a weak D call TRBD1 (5 bases). The germline CDR1 and CDR2 sequences are LNHDA and SQIVND (reference sequence). The germline V and J ends were trimmed by 4 bases and 9 bases, with 7 bases remaining between them. The CDR3 runs 11 residues. CDR3 bases: TGTGCCAGTAGTAGGGGCGCTGAGCAGTTCTTC. Translating gives CASSRGAEQFF. Using reference TRBV19 and TRBJ2-1 for the parts outside the CDR3, the full variable domain is DGGITQSPKYLFRKEGQNVTLSCEQNLNHDAMYWYRQDPGQGLRLIYYSQIVNDFQKGDIAEGYSVSREKKESFPLTVTSAQKNPTAFYLCASSRGAEQFFGPGTRLTVL.